The 27 T cell receptor beta chains below all came from one sample that was sequenced in a study of graft-versus-host responses after intestinal transplantation. Assay used: immunoSEQ multiplex PCR; TCRdb lists only in-frame clones, some missing. The sample has some 9,500 clones, approximately 33% seen once. With about 200,000 irradiated, violet-dye-labeled stimulator cells, about 200,000 CFSE-labeled responder cells were plated. The source was alloreactive CD8+ T cells from a mixed lymphocyte reaction culture, collected before transplantation. Indicated subset: CFSE-low proliferating T cells sorted from roughly 6-day pre-transplant mixed lymphocyte reaction (GvH or HvG direction). The receptors here all came from a human patient who was an organ donor for intestinal transplantation.

The chain employs TRBV27 and TRBJ2-5; 8 bases line up with TRBD2. The germline CDR1 and CDR2 sequences are MNHEY and SMNVEV (reference sequence). CDR3 length: 13 residues. Germline trimming cut 8 bases from V and 7 bases from J; bases unmatched to any gene: 9. CDR3 residues: CASGPGGHGTQYF. In DNA form, the CDR3 reads TGTGCCAGCGGACCGGGGGGGCACGGGACCCAGTACTTC.

The genes are TRBV10-3 and TRBJ2-2; TRBD1 might be the D (6 bases). Germline V gene sequence: CDR1 ENHRY, CDR2 SYGVKD. This CDR3 is 13 amino acids long. Trimming removed 2 bases from V and 8 bases from J, with 9 bases in between. CDR3 in DNA: TGTGCCATCAGTGAGGTACAGGGAGGGGAGCTGTTTTTT. Amino acids: CAISEVQGGELFF.

The chain carries TRBV7-8 and TRBJ2-3; no definite D call. The CDR3 covers 16 residues. V lost 0 bases and J lost 1, with 11 bases in between. The germline V gene encodes CDR1 SGHVS and CDR2 FQNEAQ. The CDR3 nucleotides are TGTGCCAGCAGCTTAGCCGCGGTCTTACGCACAGATACGCAGTATTTT. Translated, it gives CASSLAAVLRTDTQYF.

The chain uses TRBV11-2 and TRBJ1-1, with D possibly matching TRBD1 (5 bases). This CDR3 spans 12 amino acids. Trimming cost V 6 bases and J 4 bases, with 9 bases left between them. The V gene's germline CDR1 is SGHAT and CDR2 FQNNGV. CDR3 in amino acids: CASRGQGTEAFF. Here the CDR3 DNA reads TGTGCCAGCAGGGGGCAGGGCACTGAAGCTTTCTTT.

V usage is TRBV27 and J usage is TRBJ1-2; TRBD1 might be the D (6 bases). CDR1 and CDR2 (germline): MNHEY, SMNVEV (reference sequence). The V end lost 6 bases, the J end lost 4 bases, and 12 bases lay between the germline ends. This CDR3 is built from 13 residues. CDR3 sequence: CASSMGHTYGYTF. The CDR3 DNA reads as TGTGCCAGCAGCATGGGACACACCTATGGCTACACCTTC.

This clone has a handful of counts. The chain is built from TRBV21-1 and TRBJ1-5. TRBV21-1 counts as a pseudogene. There are 11 residues in the CDR3. DNA for the CDR3: TGTGCCAGCAGCGCGAATCAGCCCCAGCATTTT. Its translation is CASSANQPQHF.

The J gene is TRBJ2-7, the V gene TRBV19; 9 bases fit TRBD2. CDR3 length: 14 amino acids. The ends lost 6 bases at V and 5 bases at J; junction bases unmatched: 8. Germline CDR1 is LNHDA and CDR2 is SQIVND (reference sequence). In nucleotides, the CDR3 is TGTGCCAGTAGATCCATAGCGGGAGTCGACGAGCAGTACTTC. This sequence encodes CASRSIAGVDEQYF.

This sequence joins TRBV7-9 and TRBJ2-1; TRBD1 matches 7 bases. The J segment lost 0 bases and the V segment lost 5 bases, leaving 1 base of the junction unmatched. Germline CDR1 is SEHNR and CDR2 is FQNEAQ (reference sequence). The CDR3 has 14 amino acids. CDR3 nucleotides: TGTGCCAGCAGCGGACAGGACTCCTACAATGAGCAGTTCTTC. Translated, it gives CASSGQDSYNEQFF. The variable domain in full, completed from reference TRBV7-9 and TRBJ2-1, reads DTGVSQNPRHKITKRGQNVTFRCDPISEHNRLYWYRQTLGQGPEFLTYFQNEAQLEKSRLLSDRFSAERPKGSFSTLEIQRTEQGDSAMYLCASSGQDSYNEQFFGPGTRLTVL.

The chain is built from TRBV19 and TRBJ2-1; no reliable D call. The germline V gene has CDR1 LNHDA and CDR2 SQIVND (reference sequence). CDR3 length equals 12 residues. The germline V and J ends were trimmed by 5 bases and 7 bases, with 9 bases remaining between them. The CDR3 is CASSPDWNEQFF. In DNA form, the CDR3 reads TGTGCCAGTAGTCCCGACTGGAATGAGCAGTTCTTC.

By frequency in the sample, this clone is medium-sized. V usage is TRBV2 and J usage is TRBJ1-1; unclear D gene. The CDR3 is made up of 13 amino acids. V was cut by 8 bases and J by 10 bases, with 20 bases left in between. CDR1 and CDR2 (germline): SNHLY, FYNNEI. Here the CDR3 reads CASHLLAGMGAFF. CDR3 nucleotides: TGTGCCAGCCACCTCTTGGCGGGGATGGGAGCTTTCTTT. The full variable domain, completed using reference TRBV2 and TRBJ1-1, is EPEVTQTPSHQVTQMGQEVILRCVPISNHLYFYWYRQILGQKVEFLVSFYNNEISEKSEIFDDQFSVERPDGSNFTLKIRSTKLEDSAMYFCASHLLAGMGAFFGQGTRLTVV.

This chain uses TRBV27 with TRBJ2-1; D is unresolved. V was shortened by 9 bases and J by 0 bases, with 15 bases between the two germline ends. Germline CDR1 is MNHEY and CDR2 is SMNVEV (reference sequence). This CDR3 is 15 amino acids long. CDR3 coding DNA: TGTGCCAGTGGCCTCACGGAGAGCTCCTACAATGAGCAGTTCTTC. Translating gives CASGLTESSYNEQFF.

The V gene is TRBV27, the J gene TRBJ1-5, with TRBD1 matching over 8 bases. Germline CDR1 is MNHEY and CDR2 is SMNVEV (reference sequence). Losses at the gene ends were 5 bases for V and 5 bases for J; bases not matched to a gene: 5. CDR3 size: 14 residues. The CDR3 DNA reads as TGTGCCAGCAGTCAAGGACAGGGATATCAGCCCCAGCATTTT. It translates to CASSQGQGYQPQHF.

This clone has only a few counts. The rearrangement uses TRBV13 and TRBJ2-3, with 11 bases lining up with TRBD2. J lost 0 bases, V lost 4 bases, and 12 bases had no gene match. The CDR3 runs 19 residues. The V gene's germline CDR1 is PRHDT and CDR2 FYEKMQ (reference sequence). The CDR3 DNA is TGTGCCAGCAGCTCTAGGGGACTAGCGGAGCAGGCTAGCACAGATACGCAGTATTTT. Its translation: CASSSRGLAEQASTDTQYF.

The V call is TRBV2, the J call TRBJ1-1; D not resolved. This CDR3 is 16 amino acids long. V was trimmed by 3 bases and J by 5 bases, leaving 19 bases between them. Germline values: CDR1 SNHLY, CDR2 FYNNEI. The CDR3 nucleotides read TGTGCCAGCAGTGATCCCAGCGTCTTGGTCGGGACTGAAGCTTTCTTT. It codes for CASSDPSVLVGTEAFF.

This chain links TRBV6-4 with TRBJ1-6; 8 nucleotides align to TRBD1. J was trimmed by 10 bases and V by 5 bases; bases with no gene match: 7. The CDR3 totals 14 residues. Germline V CDR1 and CDR2: MRHNA, SNTAGT. The CDR3 protein is CASSFTGGLSPLHF. The CDR3 bases are TGTGCCAGCAGTTTCACAGGGGGGTTGTCACCCCTCCACTTT.

In its sample, this clone was seen a few times. The chain carries TRBV7-6 and TRBJ1-2; 7 bases fit TRBD1. Germline assignment: CDR1 SGHVS and CDR2 FNYEAQ. V dropped 2 bases and J dropped 4; count of bases not matched to a gene: 10. CDR3 size: 16 residues. CDR3 sequence reads: CASSLTRTGGPYGYTF. CDR3 nucleotides: TGTGCCAGCAGCTTAACTCGGACAGGCGGCCCCTATGGCTACACCTTC.

The chain couples TRBV5-1 to TRBJ2-1, with TRBD1 identical over 9 bases. There are 14 residues in the CDR3. Losses at the gene ends were 2 bases for V and 6 bases for J; bases not matched to a gene: 3. Germline V gene lookup returns CDR1 SGHRS and CDR2 YFSETQ. The DNA for the CDR3 is TGCGCCAGCAGCTTCGGGACAGGGTTCAATGAGCAGTTCTTC. It codes for CASSFGTGFNEQFF.

This rearrangement joins TRBV4-1 to TRBJ1-4, with a weak D call TRBD1 (5 bases). V was cut by 2 bases and J by 6 bases, with 7 bases left in between. CDR3 length: 13 residues. Germline V lookup: CDR1 MGHRA, CDR2 YSYEKL. The CDR3 loop is CASSQSGDEKLFF. CDR3 nucleotide sequence: TGCGCCAGCAGCCAATCGGGGGATGAAAAACTGTTTTTT.

The genes are TRBV29-1 and TRBJ2-7; maybe TRBD1 (5 bases). Germline lookup yields CDR1 SQVTM and CDR2 ANQGSEA. The CDR3 totals 11 residues. Trimming cost V 2 bases and J 4 bases, with 6 bases left between them. CDR3 region: CSVEQGYEQYF. The CDR3 DNA sequence: TGCAGCGTTGAACAGGGTTACGAGCAGTACTTC.

The chain couples TRBV5-1 to TRBJ2-3, with 7 bases matching TRBD2. Germline V gene lookup returns CDR1 SGHRS and CDR2 YFSETQ. The length of the CDR3 is 17 residues. Trimming at V came to 0 bases and at J to 0 bases, leaving 7 bases not matched to a gene. This CDR3 reads CASSLVGGGESTDTQYF. The CDR3 region has the DNA TGCGCCAGCAGCTTGGTGGGTGGGGGGGAGAGCACAGATACGCAGTATTTT.

V and J are TRBV7-6 and TRBJ2-1; 8 bases are a match to TRBD2. Germline V gene sequence: CDR1 SGHVS, CDR2 FNYEAQ. The V segment lost 2 bases and the J segment 5 bases; nucleotides outside the gene matches: 5. This CDR3 is built from 15 residues. The CDR3 DNA is TGTGCCAGCAGCTTATGGTTACTAGCGGACAATGAGCAGTTCTTC. This encodes CASSLWLLADNEQFF.

Remarks on this clone: One base away lies a much larger clone, so this may be a sequencing read error. This specimen includes other DNA sequences encoding the same CDR3. The V and J genes are TRBV4-1 and TRBJ2-2, with TRBD2 identical over 10 bases. The CDR3 runs 15 residues. CDR1 is MGHRA and CDR2 is YSYEKL in the germline V gene. J lost 3 bases, V lost 5 bases, and 3 bases had no gene match. The CDR3 is CASSAGLAYTGELFF. The CDR3 bases are TGCGCCAGCAGCGCGGGACTAGCGTACACCGGGGAGCTGTTTTTT.

The chain is built from TRBV6-6 and TRBJ2-7, with D possibly TRBD1 on 6 matching bases. Germline-derived CDR1 and CDR2 are MNHNY and SVGAGI (reference sequence). Trimming shortened V by 0 bases and J by 3 bases, and 15 bases separated the two germline ends. The length of the CDR3 is 16 residues. The CDR3 DNA is TGTGCCAGCAGTTACTCGAAGGGCAGGGGTGGCTACGAGCAGTACTTC. As protein: CASSYSKGRGGYEQYF.

The genes are TRBV4-3 and TRBJ2-2, with 10 bases fitting TRBD2. The V gene end was trimmed by 4 bases and the J gene end by 6 bases; junction bases not matched to a gene: 8. CDR1 and CDR2 (germline): LGHNA, YSLEER. CDR3 length: 16 amino acids. In DNA form, the CDR3 reads TGCGCCAGCAGCCCCCGCGGACTAGCGGAGGCCGGGGAGCTGTTTTTT. Protein: CASSPRGLAEAGELFF.

V usage is TRBV6-5 and J usage is TRBJ2-1; D is possibly TRBD1 (5 bases). The CDR3 contains 14 residues. Germline values: CDR1 MNHEY, CDR2 SVGAGI. V was shortened by 7 bases and J by 7 bases, with 17 bases between the two germline ends. The CDR3 here is CASNTGYSPNEQFF. DNA for the CDR3: TGTGCCAGCAATACAGGATATTCTCCTAATGAGCAGTTCTTC.

J is TRBJ2-3 and V is TRBV7-6; 8 bases map to TRBD2. CDR1 is SGHVS and CDR2 is FNYEAQ in the germline V gene. This CDR3 comprises 16 residues. The junction had 6 bases not matched to a gene; V was cut back by 2 bases and J by 2 bases. This CDR3 is CASSLSTGGPTDTQYF. DNA of the CDR3: TGTGCCAGCAGCTTATCAACGGGAGGGCCCACAGATACGCAGTATTTT. The variable domain in full, completed from reference TRBV7-6 and TRBJ2-3, reads GAGVSQSPRYKVTKRGQDVALRCDPISGHVSLYWYRQALGQGPEFLTYFNYEAQQDKSGLPNDRFSAERPEGSISTLTIQRTEQRDSAMYRCASSLSTGGPTDTQYFGPGTRLTVL.

The chain recombines TRBV6-6 with TRBJ2-3; the D gene is possibly TRBD1 (6 bases). The length of the CDR3 is 15 residues. V was shortened by 1 base and J by 2 bases, with 10 bases between the two germline ends. The V gene's germline CDR1 is MNHNY and CDR2 SVGAGI (reference sequence). The CDR3 DNA sequence: TGTGCCAGCAGTTACTGGGGGCGGTACACAGATACGCAGTATTTT. Protein product: CASSYWGRYTDTQYF.